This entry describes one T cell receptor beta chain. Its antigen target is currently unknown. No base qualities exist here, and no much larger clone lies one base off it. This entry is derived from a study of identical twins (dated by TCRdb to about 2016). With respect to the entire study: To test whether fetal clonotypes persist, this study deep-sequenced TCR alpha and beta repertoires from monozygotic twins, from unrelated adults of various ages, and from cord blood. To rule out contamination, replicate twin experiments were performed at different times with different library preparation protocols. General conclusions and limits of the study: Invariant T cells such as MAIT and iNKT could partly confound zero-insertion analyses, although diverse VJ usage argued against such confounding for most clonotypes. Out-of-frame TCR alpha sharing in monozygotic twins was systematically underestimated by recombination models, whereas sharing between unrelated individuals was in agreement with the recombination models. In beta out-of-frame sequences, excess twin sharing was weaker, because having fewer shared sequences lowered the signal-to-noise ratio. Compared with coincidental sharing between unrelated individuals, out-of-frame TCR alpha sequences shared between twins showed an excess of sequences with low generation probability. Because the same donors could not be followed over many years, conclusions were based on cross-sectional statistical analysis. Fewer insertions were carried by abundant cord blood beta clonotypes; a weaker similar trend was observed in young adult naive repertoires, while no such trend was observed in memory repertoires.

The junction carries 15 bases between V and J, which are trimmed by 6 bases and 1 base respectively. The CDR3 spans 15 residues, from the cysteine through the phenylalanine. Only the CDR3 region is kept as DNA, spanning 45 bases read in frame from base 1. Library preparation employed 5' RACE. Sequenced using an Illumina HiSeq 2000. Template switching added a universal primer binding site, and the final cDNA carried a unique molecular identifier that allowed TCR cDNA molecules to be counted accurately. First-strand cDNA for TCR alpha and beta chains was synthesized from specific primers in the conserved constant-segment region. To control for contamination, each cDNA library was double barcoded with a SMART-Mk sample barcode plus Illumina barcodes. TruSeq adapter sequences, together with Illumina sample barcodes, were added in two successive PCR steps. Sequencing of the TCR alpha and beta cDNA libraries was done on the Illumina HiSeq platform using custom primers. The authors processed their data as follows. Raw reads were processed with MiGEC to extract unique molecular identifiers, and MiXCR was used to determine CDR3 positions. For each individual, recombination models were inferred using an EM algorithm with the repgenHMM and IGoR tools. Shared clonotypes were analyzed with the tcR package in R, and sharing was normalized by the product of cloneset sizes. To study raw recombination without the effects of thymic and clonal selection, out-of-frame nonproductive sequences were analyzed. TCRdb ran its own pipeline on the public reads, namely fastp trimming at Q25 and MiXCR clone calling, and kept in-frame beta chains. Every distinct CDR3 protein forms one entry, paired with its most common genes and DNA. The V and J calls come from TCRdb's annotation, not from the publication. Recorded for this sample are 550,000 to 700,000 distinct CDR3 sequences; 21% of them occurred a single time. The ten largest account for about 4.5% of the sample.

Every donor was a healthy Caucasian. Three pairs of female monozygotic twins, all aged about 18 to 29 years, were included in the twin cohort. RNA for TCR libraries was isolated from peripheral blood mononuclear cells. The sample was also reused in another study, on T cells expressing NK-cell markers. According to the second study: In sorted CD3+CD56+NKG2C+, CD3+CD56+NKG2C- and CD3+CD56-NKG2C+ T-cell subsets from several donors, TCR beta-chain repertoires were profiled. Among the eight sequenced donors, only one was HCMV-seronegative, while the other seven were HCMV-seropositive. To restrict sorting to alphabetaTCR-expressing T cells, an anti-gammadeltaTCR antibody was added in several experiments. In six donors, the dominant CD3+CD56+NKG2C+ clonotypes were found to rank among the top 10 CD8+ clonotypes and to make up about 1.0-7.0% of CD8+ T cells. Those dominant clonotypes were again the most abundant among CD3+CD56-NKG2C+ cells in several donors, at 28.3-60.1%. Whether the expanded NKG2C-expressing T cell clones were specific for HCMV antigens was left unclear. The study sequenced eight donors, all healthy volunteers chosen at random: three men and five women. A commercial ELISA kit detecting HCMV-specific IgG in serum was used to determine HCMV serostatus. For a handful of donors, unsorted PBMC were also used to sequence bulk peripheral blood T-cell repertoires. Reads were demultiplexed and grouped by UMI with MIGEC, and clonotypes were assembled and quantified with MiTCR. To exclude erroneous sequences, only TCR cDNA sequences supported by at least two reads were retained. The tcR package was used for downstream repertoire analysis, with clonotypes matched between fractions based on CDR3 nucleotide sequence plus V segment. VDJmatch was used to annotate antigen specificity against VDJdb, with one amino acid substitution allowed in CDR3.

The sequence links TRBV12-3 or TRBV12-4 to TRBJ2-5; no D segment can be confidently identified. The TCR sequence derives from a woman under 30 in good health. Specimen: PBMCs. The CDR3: CASRFRLTPQETQYF. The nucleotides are TGTGCCAGCAGGTTCCGACTCACCCCCCAAGAGACCCAGTACTTC.